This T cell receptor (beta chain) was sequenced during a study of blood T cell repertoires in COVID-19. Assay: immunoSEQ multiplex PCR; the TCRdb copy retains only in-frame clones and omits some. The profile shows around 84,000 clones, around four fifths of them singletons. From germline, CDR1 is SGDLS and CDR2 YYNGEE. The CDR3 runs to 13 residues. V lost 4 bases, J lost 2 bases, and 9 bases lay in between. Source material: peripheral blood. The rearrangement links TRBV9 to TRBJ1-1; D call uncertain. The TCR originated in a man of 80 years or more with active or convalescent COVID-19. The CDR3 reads CASSFTVNTEAFF. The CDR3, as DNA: TGTGCCAGCAGCTTCACAGTTAACACTGAAGCTTTCTTT.